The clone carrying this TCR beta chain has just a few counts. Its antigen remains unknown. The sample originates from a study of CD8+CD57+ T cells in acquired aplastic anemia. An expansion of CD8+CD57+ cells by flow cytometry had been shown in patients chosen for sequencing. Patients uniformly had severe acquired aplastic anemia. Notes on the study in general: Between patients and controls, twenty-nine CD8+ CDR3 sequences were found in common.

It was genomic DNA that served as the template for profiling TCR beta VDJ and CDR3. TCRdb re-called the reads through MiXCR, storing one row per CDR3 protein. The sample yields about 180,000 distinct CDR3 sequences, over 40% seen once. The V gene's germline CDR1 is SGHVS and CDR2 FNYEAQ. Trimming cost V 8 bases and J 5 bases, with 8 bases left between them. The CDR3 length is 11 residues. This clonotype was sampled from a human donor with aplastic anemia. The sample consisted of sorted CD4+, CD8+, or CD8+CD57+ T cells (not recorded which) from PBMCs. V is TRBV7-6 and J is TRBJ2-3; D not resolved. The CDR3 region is CASAVQDTQYF. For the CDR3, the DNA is TGTGCCAGCGCCGTCCAAGATACGCAGTATTTT. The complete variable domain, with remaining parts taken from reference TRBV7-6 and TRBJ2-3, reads GAGVSQSPRYKVTKRGQDVALRCDPISGHVSLYWYRQALGQGPEFLTYFNYEAQQDKSGLPNDRFSAERPEGSISTLTIQRTEQRDSAMYRCASAVQDTQYFGPGTRLTVL.